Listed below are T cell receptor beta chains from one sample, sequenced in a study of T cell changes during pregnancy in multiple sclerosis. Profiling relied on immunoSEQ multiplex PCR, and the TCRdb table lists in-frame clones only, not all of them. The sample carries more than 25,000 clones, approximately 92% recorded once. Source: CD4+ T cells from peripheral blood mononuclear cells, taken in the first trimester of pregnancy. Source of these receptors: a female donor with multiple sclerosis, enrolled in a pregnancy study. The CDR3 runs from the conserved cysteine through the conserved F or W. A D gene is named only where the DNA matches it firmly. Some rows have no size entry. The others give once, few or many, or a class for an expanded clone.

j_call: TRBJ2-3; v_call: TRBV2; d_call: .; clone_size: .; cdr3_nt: TGTGCCAGCAGTGGAGGGGGGGGGCGGACAGATACGCAGTATTTT; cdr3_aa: CASSGGGGRTDTQYF
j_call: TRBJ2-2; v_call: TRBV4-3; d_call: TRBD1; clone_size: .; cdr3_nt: TGCGCCAGCAGCCAAGAAGGGGGCTTATCCGGGGAGCTGTTTTTT; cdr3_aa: CASSQEGGLSGELFF
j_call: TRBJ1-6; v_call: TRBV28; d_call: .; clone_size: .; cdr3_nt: TGTGCCACCCGAAGAGGCTCCTATAATTCACCCCTCCACTTT; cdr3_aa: CATRRGSYNSPLHF
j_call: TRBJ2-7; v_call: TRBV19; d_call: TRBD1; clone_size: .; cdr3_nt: TGTGCCAGTAGTATTTTAAGGGGACAGGGCGCCTACGAGCAGTACTTC; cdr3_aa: CASSILRGQGAYEQYF
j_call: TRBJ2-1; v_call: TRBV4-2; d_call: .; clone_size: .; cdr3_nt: TGTGCCAGCAGCCAAGATCCGGGCGGGGTAGGGTGGGATGAGCAGTTCTTC; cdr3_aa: CASSQDPGGVGWDEQFF
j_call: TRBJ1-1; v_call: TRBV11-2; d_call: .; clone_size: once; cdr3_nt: TGTGCCAGCAGGGTGACCGGTGGAGGGAACACTGAAGCTTTCTTT; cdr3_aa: CASRVTGGGNTEAFF
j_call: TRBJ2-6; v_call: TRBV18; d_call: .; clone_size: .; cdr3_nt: TGTGCCAGCTCGTCCCGCAGGGAAGGGTCCTCTGGGGCCAACGTCCTGACTTTC; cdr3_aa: CASSSRREGSSGANVLTF
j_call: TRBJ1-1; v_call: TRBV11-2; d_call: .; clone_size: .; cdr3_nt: TGTGCCAGCAGCCCGCGTAGGGGGTTGAACACTGAAGCTTTCTTT; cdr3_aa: CASSPRRGLNTEAFF
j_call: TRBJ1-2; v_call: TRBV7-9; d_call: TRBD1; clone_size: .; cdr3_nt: TGTGCCAGCAGCTTACTCCGGGACAGCAACTATGGCTACACCTTC; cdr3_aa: CASSLLRDSNYGYTF
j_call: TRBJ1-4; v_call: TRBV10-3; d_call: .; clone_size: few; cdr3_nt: TGTGCCATCAGCCCCAGGGGTGAAAAACTGTTTTTT; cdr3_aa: CAISPRGEKLFF
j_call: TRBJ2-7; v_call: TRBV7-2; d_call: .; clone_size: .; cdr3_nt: TGTGCCAGCAGCCCGCGAGAGCGAGGGTATCGCGAGCAGTACTTC; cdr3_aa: CASSPRERGYREQYF
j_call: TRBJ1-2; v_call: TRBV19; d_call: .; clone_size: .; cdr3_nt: TGTGCCAGTAGTCCCCGACAGACAAAGGGCCTCTATGGCTACACCTTC; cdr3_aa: CASSPRQTKGLYGYTF
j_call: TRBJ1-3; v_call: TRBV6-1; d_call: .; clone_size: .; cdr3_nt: TGTGCCAGCACCCTGACAGATTCTGGAAACACCATATATTTT; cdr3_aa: CASTLTDSGNTIYF
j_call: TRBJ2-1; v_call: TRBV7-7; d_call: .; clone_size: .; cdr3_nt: TGTGCTAGCAGCTCTGAAAGGGGGAATGAGCAGTTCTTC; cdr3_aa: CASSSERGNEQFF
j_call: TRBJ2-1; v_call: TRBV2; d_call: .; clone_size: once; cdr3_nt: TGTGCCAGCAGTTACAGGGAGCTATCCTACAATGAGCAGTTCTTC; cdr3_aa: CASSYRELSYNEQFF
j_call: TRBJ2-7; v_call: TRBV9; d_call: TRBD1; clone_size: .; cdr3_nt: TGTGCCAGCAGCGTAAGGGGACAGGGTACGCAGTACTTC; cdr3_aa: CASSVRGQGTQYF
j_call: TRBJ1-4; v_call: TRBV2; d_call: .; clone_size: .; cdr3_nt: TGTGCCAGCAGTCTAGTTGCGGCTAATGAAAAACTGTTTTTT; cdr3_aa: CASSLVAANEKLFF
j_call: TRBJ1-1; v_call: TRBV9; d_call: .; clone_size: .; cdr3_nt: TGTGCCAGCACCGGGGGGGCAGCCCTGGAGGAAGCTTTCTTT; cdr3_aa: CASTGGAALEEAFF
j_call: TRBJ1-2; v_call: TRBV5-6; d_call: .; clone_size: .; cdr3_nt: TGTGCCAGCACCTTGGAGAAGGGGAACTATGGCTACACCTTC; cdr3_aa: CASTLEKGNYGYTF
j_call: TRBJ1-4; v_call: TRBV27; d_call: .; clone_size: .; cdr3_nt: TGTGCCAGCAAAAGGGGTACTAATGAAAAACTGTTTTTT; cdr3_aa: CASKRGTNEKLFF
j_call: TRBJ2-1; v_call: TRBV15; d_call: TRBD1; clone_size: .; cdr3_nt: TGTGCCAGCGGAACGCGCAGGGGGTCCGAGCAGTTCTTC; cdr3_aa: CASGTRRGSEQFF
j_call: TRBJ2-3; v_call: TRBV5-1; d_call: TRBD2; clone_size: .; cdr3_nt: TGCGCCAGCAGCTCGCGGGGGACTAGCGGGGGAATCAGCACAGATACGCAGTATTTT; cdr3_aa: CASSSRGTSGGISTDTQYF
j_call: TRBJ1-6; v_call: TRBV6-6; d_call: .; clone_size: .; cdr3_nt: TGTGCCAGCAGTTACGTGTCATCTTCACCCCTCCACTTT; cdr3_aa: CASSYVSSSPLHF
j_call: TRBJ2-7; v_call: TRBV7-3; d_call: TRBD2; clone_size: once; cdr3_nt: TGTGCCAGCAGCCCATGGGAGGGACACGAGCAGTACTTC; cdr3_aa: CASSPWEGHEQYF
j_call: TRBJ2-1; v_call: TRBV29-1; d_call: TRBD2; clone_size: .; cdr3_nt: TGCAGCGTTGATGGAGCGGGGGGGTTATACAATGAGCAGTTCTTC; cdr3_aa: CSVDGAGGLYNEQFF
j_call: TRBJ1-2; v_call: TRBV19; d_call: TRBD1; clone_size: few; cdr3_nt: TGTGCCAGTAGTATCCGACAGGGGAGAGGCGATAACTATGGCTACACCTTC; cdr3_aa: CASSIRQGRGDNYGYTF
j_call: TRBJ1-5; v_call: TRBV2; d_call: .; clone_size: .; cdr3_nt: TGTGCCAGCAGTGCAGGGTCCGGGGGGCCCCAGCATTTT; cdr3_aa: CASSAGSGGPQHF
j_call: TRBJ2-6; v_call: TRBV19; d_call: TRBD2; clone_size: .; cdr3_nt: TGTGCCACCCTAAGCGGGGTATTTGGGGCTGGGGCCAACGTCCTGACTTTC; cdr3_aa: CATLSGVFGAGANVLTF